This TCR beta chain stems from a study of blood T cell repertoires in COVID-19. Turning to the study itself: PBMCs, B-cell-depleted T cells, or T cells were the source of the cDNA or gDNA that made up the material.

This clone was observed a handful of times. There are 14 residues in the CDR3. The germline gives CDR1 LGHNA, CDR2 YNFKEQ. V was trimmed by 2 bases and J by 5 bases, leaving 12 bases between them. Authors' methods: For nucleated cells, counts were estimated from reference gene primer amplification. The assay was immunoSEQ multiplex PCR, and TCRdb's table has in-frame clones only and misses some. That table is the source of V, J and clone size, and D and trimming were worked out from the DNA. The data contain 72,000 or so clones, 88% of them seen just once; the ten biggest clones take up roughly 6%. V gene TRBV4-2 combines with J gene TRBJ2-5; a possible D gene is TRBD2 (6 bases). Sequencing input: peripheral blood. The clonotype originates from a man aged 50-60 years with active COVID-19. The CDR3 loop is CASSQFSAGETQYF. CDR3 sequence (DNA): TGTGCCAGCAGCCAATTTAGCGCGGGGGAGACCCAGTACTTC.